These 21 T cell receptor beta chains came from one sample sequenced in a study of blood T cell repertoires in COVID-19. Assay used: immunoSEQ multiplex PCR; TCRdb lists only in-frame clones, some missing. The sample lists about 120,000 clones, roughly 87% occurring once. The sequencing input was peripheral blood. Every receptor here comes from a human donor in a cohort sampled during active COVID-19.

The gene calls are TRBV6-2 or TRBV6-3 and TRBJ2-2; 10 nucleotides match TRBD1. The CDR3 covers 15 residues. Germline V gene sequence: CDR1 MNHEY, CDR2 SVGEGT. The V and J ends lost 6 bases and 5 bases, in that order; junction bases with no gene match: 6. DNA for the CDR3: TGTGCCAGCAGCCGGGGACAGGGGCTGACCGGGGAGCTGTTTTTT. Translated, it gives CASSRGQGLTGELFF.

This chain uses TRBV18 with TRBJ2-2; 7 nucleotides align to TRBD1. V shed 4 bases, J shed 3 bases, and the junction held 17 bases outside the gene matches. Germline V lookup: CDR1 KGHSH, CDR2 LQKENI. The CDR3 is 19 amino acids. CDR3 residues: CASSRTGSTRGRDTGELFF. CDR3 nucleotides: TGTGCCAGCTCACGCACAGGGAGTACTAGGGGGCGAGACACCGGGGAGCTGTTTTTT.

V gene TRBV30 combines with J gene TRBJ1-2; D not certain. The germline CDR1 and CDR2 sequences are GTSNPN and SVGIG (reference sequence). The V end lost 3 bases, the J end lost 4 bases, and 6 bases lay between the germline ends. The CDR3 extends over 11 amino acids. CDR3 region: CAWRTPYGYTF. CDR3 DNA: TGTGCCTGGAGGACACCCTATGGCTACACCTTC.

V usage is TRBV19 and J usage is TRBJ2-4; 9 bases are shared with TRBD1. The ends lost 6 bases at V and 0 bases at J; junction bases unmatched: 6. Germline CDR1 is LNHDA and CDR2 is SQIVND (reference sequence). The CDR3 runs 16 residues. The CDR3 protein is CASSGGQGVAKNIQYF. Written as DNA, the CDR3 is TGTGCCAGTAGCGGGGGACAGGGCGTAGCCAAAAACATTCAGTACTTC.

The chain joins TRBV5-1 to TRBJ1-6; 7 nucleotides line up with TRBD1. Looked up from germline, CDR1 is SGHRS and CDR2 is YFSETQ. There are 15 residues in the CDR3. V lost 0 bases to trimming and J lost 7 bases; unmatched junction nucleotides: 4. The chain's CDR3 is CASSLGGTENSPLHF. The CDR3 nucleotides are TGCGCCAGCAGCTTGGGGGGGACAGAGAATTCACCCCTCCACTTT.

The gene calls are TRBV12-3 or TRBV12-4 and TRBJ1-2; 7 nucleotides line up with TRBD1. V shed 5 bases, J shed 1 base, and the junction held 1 base outside the gene matches. The CDR3 totals 13 residues. The CDR3 DNA is TGTGCCAGCAGTACAGGGGATAACTATGGCTACACCTTC. It specifies CASSTGDNYGYTF.

V is TRBV14 and J is TRBJ2-6; the match to TRBD1 covers 7 bases. Germline V gives CDR1 SGHDN, CDR2 FVKESK. Germline trimming cut 4 bases from V and 0 bases from J; bases unmatched to any gene: 9. The CDR3 runs to 18 residues. The CDR3 DNA reads TGTGCCAGCAGCCCCTGGACAGGTGCAGACTCTGGGGCCAACGTCCTGACTTTC. Protein: CASSPWTGADSGANVLTF.

This clone has more than one count but fewer than ten. The V call is TRBV7-9, the J call TRBJ1-1; D not resolved. Germline loops: CDR1 SEHNR, CDR2 FQNEAQ (reference sequence). The CDR3 has 13 residues. V was clipped by 1 base and J by 6 bases, with 9 bases between them. CDR3 nucleotide sequence: TGTGCCAGCAGCTTAGAACTGGTGGCTGAAGCTTTCTTT. Encoded protein: CASSLELVAEAFF.

J is TRBJ2-1 and V is TRBV12-3 or TRBV12-4; maybe TRBD2 (6 bases). This CDR3 region has 12 residues. Trimming cost V 6 bases and J 10 bases, with 13 bases left between them. CDR3 nucleotides: TGTGCCAGCAGCCGCGGGGTTTGGGAGCAGTTCTTC. This translates into CASSRGVWEQFF.

The V gene is TRBV12-3 or TRBV12-4, the J gene TRBJ2-7; 11 nucleotides match TRBD1. The length of the CDR3 is 13 residues. The junction had 4 bases not matched to a gene; V was cut back by 5 bases and J by 7 bases. The CDR3 nucleotides are TGTGCCAGCAGTACGGGACAGGGGGGGGAGCAGTACTTC. This translates into CASSTGQGGEQYF.

The rearrangement links TRBV16 to TRBJ1-6, with 10 positions matching TRBD1. CDR1 is KGHSY, CDR2 FQNENV, per germline. The trim removed 4 bases at V and 8 bases at J, leaving 8 bases unmatched. CDR3 length: 16 residues. CDR3 sequence reads: CASSPRQGARDSPLHF. The CDR3 DNA reads as TGTGCCAGCAGCCCCCGACAGGGGGCAAGGGATTCACCCCTCCACTTT.

J is TRBJ2-3 and V is TRBV11-2, with 9 bases fitting TRBD1. After removal of 5 bases from V and 5 bases from J, the junction contained 2 bases not matched to a gene. Germline-derived CDR1 and CDR2 are SGHAT and FQNNGV. The CDR3 covers 13 residues. In nucleotides, the CDR3 is TGTGCCAGCAGCGGGACAGGGATAGATACGCAGTATTTT. It is translated as CASSGTGIDTQYF.

The J gene is TRBJ2-1, the V gene TRBV19; 11 bases line up with TRBD2. The CDR3 is made up of 15 amino acids. V lost 5 bases, J lost 7 bases, and 7 bases stayed unmatched. Germline-derived CDR1 and CDR2 are LNHDA and SQIVND (reference sequence). DNA for the CDR3: TGTGCCAGTAGTTCTAGTAGCGGGAGGGTGAATGAGCAGTTCTTC. The encoded protein is CASSSSSGRVNEQFF.

The rearrangement links TRBV10-3 to TRBJ2-1, with D unresolved. CDR1 and CDR2 (germline): ENHRY, SYGVKD. Trimming took off 3 bases at V and 9 bases at J, with 9 bases between the two ends. This CDR3 contains 12 residues. DNA for the CDR3: TGTGCCATCAGTGACTTAGCCGTTGAGCAGTTCTTC. Amino acid sequence: CAISDLAVEQFF.

The V and J genes are TRBV5-4 and TRBJ1-3; 8 bases fit TRBD1. Germline V lookup: CDR1 SGHNT, CDR2 YYREEE (reference sequence). The CDR3 contains 18 residues. V shed 0 bases, J shed 0 bases, and the junction held 8 bases outside the gene matches. CDR3 DNA sequence: TGTGCCAGCAGCTTGGTGCGACAGGGGACTATCTCTGGAAACACCATATATTTT. Amino acids: CASSLVRQGTISGNTIYF.

There are a few counts of this clone. The chain carries TRBV19 and TRBJ1-2; D is possibly TRBD1 (5 bases). The CDR3 runs 15 residues. Trimming cost V 3 bases and J 3 bases, with 14 bases left between them. Germline-derived CDR1 and CDR2 are LNHDA and SQIVND (reference sequence). CDR3 coding DNA: TGTGCCAGTAGTATGAATGGCAGGGAACACTATGGCTACACCTTC. It yields the protein CASSMNGREHYGYTF.

This clone was counted a few times. The chain joins TRBV11-2 to TRBJ2-2; D may be TRBD2 (6 bases). Trimming cost V 3 bases and J 2 bases, with 16 bases left between them. This CDR3 has 17 amino acids. Germline V gene lookup returns CDR1 SGHAT and CDR2 FQNNGV. The CDR3 sequence is CASSFPQEGSNTGELFF. The CDR3 DNA sequence: TGTGCCAGCAGCTTTCCTCAGGAGGGATCTAACACCGGGGAGCTGTTTTTT.

V is TRBV28 and J is TRBJ2-3, with TRBD2 matching over 7 bases. CDR3 length equals 15 residues. Germline V lookup: CDR1 MDHEN, CDR2 SYDVKM. After removal of 4 bases from V and 5 bases from J, the junction contained 9 bases not matched to a gene. As DNA, the CDR3 is TGTGCCAGCAGTTCCAGCGGGACGGGGAAAGATACGCAGTATTTT. It translates to CASSSSGTGKDTQYF. Full variable domain (rest looked up from reference TRBV28 and TRBJ2-3): DVKVTQSSRYLVKRTGEKVFLECVQDMDHENMFWYRQDPGLGLRLIYFSYDVKMKEKGDIPEGYSVSREKKERFSLILESASTNQTSMYLCASSSSGTGKDTQYFGPGTRLTVL.

This chain's CDR3 is CASSLGAGFSNQPQHF. The CDR3 coding sequence is TGTGCCAGCAGTCTGGGGGCCGGATTCAGCAATCAGCCCCAGCATTTT. The genes are TRBV5-8 and TRBJ1-5; TRBD1 might be the D (6 bases). In germline, CDR1 is SGHTS, CDR2 YDEGEE. The CDR3 sequence is 16 residues long. V gave up 5 bases and J gave up 1 base, with 16 bases separating them.

This chain uses TRBV19 with TRBJ2-5; D is uncertain. Germline lookup yields CDR1 LNHDA and CDR2 SQIVND (reference sequence). This CDR3 is built from 13 residues. Trimming cost V 3 bases and J 2 bases, with 7 bases left between them. The CDR3 DNA sequence: TGTGCCAGTAGTATGCGCTTTCAAGAGACCCAGTACTTC. As protein: CASSMRFQETQYF. The complete variable domain, with remaining parts taken from reference TRBV19 and TRBJ2-5, reads DGGITQSPKYLFRKEGQNVTLSCEQNLNHDAMYWYRQDPGQGLRLIYYSQIVNDFQKGDIAEGYSVSREKKESFPLTVTSAQKNPTAFYLCASSMRFQETQYFGPGTRLLVL.

V and J are TRBV2 and TRBJ1-5; 10 nucleotides align to TRBD1. Germline CDR1 is SNHLY and CDR2 is FYNNEI. Trimming cost V 6 bases and J 1 base; bases outside gene matches: 6. The CDR3 has 16 amino acids. CDR3 region: CASSPRQGASNQPQHF. CDR3 sequence (DNA): TGTGCCAGCAGCCCACGACAGGGGGCGAGCAATCAGCCCCAGCATTTT.